Sequencing of this TCR beta chain was carried out in a study of T cells in Graves' hyperthyroidism and ophthalmopathy. Study-wide points: The majority of expanded thyroid clonotypes above 0.001 also appeared in blood. The model foresaw ophthalmopathy a median roughly 6.5 months prior to onset.

The count of this clonotype is one. Its antigen is not known. Amplified regions were TCR beta CDR3 sequences from RNA transcripts. Primed by the HTBI set, a first-round RT-PCR was run on the TCR CDR3. One entry per CDR3 protein results from TCRdb running MiXCR on the multiplex PCR reads. The table shows a few hundred thousand distinct CDR3 sequences, with 40% to 55% occurring only once. Germline V gene data show CDR1 as SNHLY and CDR2 as FYNNEI. The CDR3 runs 13 residues. V shed 0 bases and J shed 14 bases, with 16 bases lying between them. The sequence was obtained from a young woman with Graves' hyperthyroidism. Input material: peripheral blood or thyroid tissue (not recorded which). The chain employs TRBV2 and TRBJ2-5, with D possibly called TRBD1 or TRBD2 (5 bases each). DNA of the CDR3: TGTGCCAGCAGTGAAGCGAGGGGTCGGGGACCCTACTTC. It yields the protein CASSEARGRGPYF.